This passage covers 10 T cell receptor beta chains from one sample sequenced in a study of radiotherapy plus CTLA-4 blockade in lung cancer. This table comes from immunoSEQ multiplex PCR, and its TCRdb copy is limited to in-frame clones, with some not included. Of some 38,000 clones in the sample, over 65% were seen once. The input for sequencing was peripheral blood, taken from a patient treated with radiotherapy plus ipilimumab. The receptors originated from a human donor with non-small cell lung cancer who had stable disease on radiotherapy plus ipilimumab.

The V call is TRBV27, the J call TRBJ1-1; D not certain. Between the trimmed V and J ends, which lost 5 bases and 0 bases, there was a span of 13 bases. Looked up from germline, CDR1 is MNHEY and CDR2 is SMNVEV (reference sequence). The CDR3 is 15 amino acids. The CDR3 loop is CASSPSRMMNTEAFF. The CDR3 DNA reads TGTGCCAGCAGTCCCAGCAGGATGATGAACACTGAAGCTTTCTTT.

The V call is TRBV5-1, the J call TRBJ2-1; 9 bases are shared with TRBD2. Germline V gene data show CDR1 as SGHRS and CDR2 as YFSETQ. The ends lost 3 bases at V and 8 bases at J; junction bases unmatched: 12. The CDR3 has 16 residues. The CDR3 sequence is CASSSEGGGAWDEQFF. CDR3 bases: TGCGCCAGCAGCTCAGAAGGCGGGGGGGCCTGGGATGAGCAGTTCTTC.

This clone occurred once. The rearrangement links TRBV9 to TRBJ2-4; a weak D match, TRBD2 (6 bases). This CDR3 comprises 16 residues. Trimming shortened V by 2 bases and J by 8 bases, and 20 bases separated the two germline ends. Germline loops: CDR1 SGDLS, CDR2 YYNGEE. This chain's CDR3 is CASSVTAGQGSDIQYF. In DNA, the CDR3 is TGTGCCAGCAGCGTTACGGCGGGGCAGGGTTCGGACATTCAGTACTTC.

The V gene is TRBV7-7, the J gene TRBJ2-1, with 8 bases matching TRBD1. Trimming removed 5 bases from V and 8 bases from J; junction bases left unmatched: 5. Germline CDR1 reads SSHAT; CDR2 reads FNYEAQ (reference sequence). CDR3 length: 13 amino acids. The CDR3 loop reads CASSPQQGDEQFF. CDR3 DNA: TGTGCCAGCAGCCCGCAACAGGGGGATGAGCAGTTCTTC.

CDR3 in amino acids: CASSVTGTGELFF. In DNA, the CDR3 is TGTGCCAGCAGCGTTACAGGGACCGGGGAGCTGTTTTTT. This rearrangement joins TRBV9 to TRBJ2-2, with D perhaps TRBD1 (6 bases). The CDR3 is 13 amino acids. Germline V gene sequence: CDR1 SGDLS, CDR2 YYNGEE. Trimming took 2 bases from V and 5 from J, leaving 7 bases between them.

This chain links TRBV28 with TRBJ1-1; 8 bases line up with TRBD1. Germline assignment: CDR1 MDHEN and CDR2 SYDVKM. Trimming at V came to 2 bases and at J to 6 bases, leaving 8 bases not matched to a gene. The CDR3 is made up of 15 amino acids. The CDR3 loop reads CASSLETGGVAEAFF. In nucleotides, the CDR3 is TGTGCCAGCAGTTTAGAAACAGGGGGAGTCGCTGAAGCTTTCTTT.

J is TRBJ1-1 and V is TRBV6-5, with D tentatively TRBD1 (5 bases). Germline V CDR1 and CDR2: MNHEY, SVGAGI. This CDR3 has 11 amino acids. The germline V and J ends were trimmed by 9 bases and 10 bases, with 15 bases remaining between them. The CDR3 coding sequence is TGTGCCAGTTCCGTCCAGGGAGGAGCTTTCTTT. This translates into CASSVQGGAFF.

The chain links TRBV11-2 to TRBJ1-1; 7 nucleotides match TRBD1. This CDR3 is built from 13 residues. V shed 4 bases, J shed 7 bases, and the junction held 6 bases outside the gene matches. The germline V gene encodes CDR1 SGHAT and CDR2 FQNNGV. The DNA for the CDR3 is TGTGCCAGCAGCTGGGGGCAGGGGGGTGAAGCTTTCTTT. Residues: CASSWGQGGEAFF.

The chain has TRBV13 and TRBJ1-1; D is unresolved. CDR1 and CDR2 (germline): PRHDT, FYEKMQ (reference sequence). CDR3 size: 15 residues. Trimming left V 5 bases short and J 1 base short, with 14 bases between. The CDR3 is CASSPLGGRNTEAFF. In nucleotides, the CDR3 is TGTGCCAGCAGCCCCCTAGGCGGGAGGAACACTGAAGCTTTCTTT.

The rearrangement joins TRBV30 to TRBJ2-7; D is uncertain. The germline CDR1 and CDR2 sequences are GTSNPN and SVGIG (reference sequence). This CDR3 has 15 amino acids. V lost 3 bases and J lost 2, with 17 bases in between. This CDR3 is CAWRVTRLTTYEQYF. The CDR3 DNA sequence: TGTGCCTGGAGGGTGACTCGATTGACGACCTACGAGCAGTACTTC.